These 23 T cell receptor beta chains share one sample of origin, sequenced in a study of patients and donors after allogeneic stem cell transplantation. Via MiXCR, TCRdb re-called the RT-PCR reads, giving one row per CDR3 protein. Here the sample spans about a million distinct CDR3 sequences, over 15% being singletons. Sequenced sample: blood, either unsorted or a sorted T cell fraction (not recorded which). These receptors all stem from a human donor who was either an allogeneic HSCT recipient or a stem cell or donor lymphocyte infusion donor (not recorded which). It is not recorded whose cells these are; they may come from a transplant donor.

The V gene is TRBV6-5, the J gene TRBJ2-2, with D tentatively TRBD1 (5 bases). The V gene lost 2 bases and the J gene lost 0 bases, with 7 bases spanning the gap. This CDR3 contains 15 residues. CDR1 is MNHEY and CDR2 is SVGAGI in the germline V gene. Here the CDR3 reads CASSYLTANTGELFF. The CDR3, as DNA: TGTGCCAGCAGTTACCTGACAGCGAACACCGGGGAGCTGTTTTTT.

CDR3 residues: CASSYSGQGALGAQPQHF. The CDR3 DNA is TGTGCCAGCAGTTACTCAGGACAGGGAGCCCTCGGAGCCCAGCCCCAGCATTTT. This chain links TRBV6-5 with TRBJ1-5; 8 positions agree with TRBD1. The germline V gene has CDR1 MNHEY and CDR2 SVGAGI. Trimming cost V 0 bases and J 7 bases; bases outside gene matches: 14. The CDR3 runs to 18 residues.

This clonotype came up a few times. CDR3 bases: TGTGCCAGCAGCTTAGCTAGCGGGAGTGTCGGAGCCGGGGAGCTGTTTTTT. Its translation is CASSLASGSVGAGELFF. The chain carries TRBV7-9 and TRBJ2-2, with TRBD2 matching over 9 bases. CDR3 length: 17 amino acids. Germline V gene lookup returns CDR1 SEHNR and CDR2 FQNEAQ (reference sequence). V shed 0 bases and J 6 bases; nucleotides not matched to a gene: 8. The variable domain in full, completed from reference TRBV7-9 and TRBJ2-2, reads DTGVSQNPRHKITKRGQNVTFRCDPISEHNRLYWYRQTLGQGPEFLTYFQNEAQLEKSRLLSDRFSAERPKGSFSTLEIQRTEQGDSAMYLCASSLASGSVGAGELFFGEGSRLTVL.

This clonotype was seen just once. The chain uses TRBV7-2 and TRBJ2-3; the match to TRBD1 covers 8 bases. The V gene's germline CDR1 is SGHTA and CDR2 FQGNSA. This CDR3 is 15 amino acids long. The ends lost 5 bases at V and 4 bases at J; junction bases unmatched: 8. DNA of the CDR3: TGTGCCAGCAGCCTTACAGGGGGATTCGCAGATACGCAGTATTTT. This translates into CASSLTGGFADTQYF.

This clonotype was detected a few times. The chain recombines TRBV5-1 with TRBJ1-1; 10 bases match TRBD1. Germline V gene sequence: CDR1 SGHRS, CDR2 YFSETQ. Germline trimming cut 3 bases from V and 4 bases from J; bases unmatched to any gene: 3. The CDR3 runs 14 residues. CDR3 amino acids: CASSSWTGGTEAFF. The CDR3 nucleotides are TGCGCCAGCAGCTCCTGGACAGGGGGCACTGAAGCTTTCTTT.

V and J are TRBV20-1 and TRBJ2-1; 9 bases align to TRBD1. V trimming: 7 bases; J trimming: 9 bases; junction bases outside the gene matches: 13. Germline V gene data show CDR1 as DFQATT and CDR2 as SNEGSKA (reference sequence). CDR3 size: 14 residues. DNA of the CDR3: TGCAGTGGACTGCGGGACAGGGTAGTAATTGAGCAGTTCTTC. Residues: CSGLRDRVVIEQFF.

This clonotype was seen ten or more times. The chain employs TRBV29-1 and TRBJ2-5; D remains ambiguous. This CDR3 is 12 amino acids long. With 3 bases removed from V and 7 bases from J, the gap between germline ends came to 12 bases. Germline V gives CDR1 SQVTM, CDR2 ANQGSEA. CDR3 nucleotides: TGCAGCGTTGAGCAACAGAGACCGACCCAGTACTTC. This sequence encodes CSVEQQRPTQYF.

The CDR3 bases are TGCAGCGTTGAGGGTCTCGGTACCGCCCGACCCGGGGAGCTGTTTTTT. This sequence encodes CSVEGLGTARPGELFF. This sequence joins TRBV29-1 and TRBJ2-2; D remains unclear. CDR1 is SQVTM and CDR2 is ANQGSEA in the germline V gene. With 3 bases removed from V and 6 bases from J, the gap between germline ends came to 20 bases. This CDR3 has 16 residues.

This clonotype was found a few times. CDR3 protein: CASSQDITGGGEAFF. The CDR3, as DNA: TGCGCCAGCAGCCAAGATATAACGGGAGGGGGTGAAGCTTTCTTT. The chain employs TRBV4-3 and TRBJ1-1, with TRBD1 as a possible D gene (6 bases). The CDR3 is 15 amino acids. Per germline, CDR1 LGHNA and CDR2 YSLEER. The V end lost 0 bases, the J end lost 7 bases, and 15 bases lay between the germline ends.

This clonotype was picked up a small number of times. V usage is TRBV10-3 and J usage is TRBJ2-1, with TRBD2 identical over 9 bases. This CDR3 spans 13 amino acids. The germline V gene has CDR1 ENHRY and CDR2 SYGVKD. With 8 bases clipped from V and 7 bases from J, the junction kept 6 bases outside the gene matches. Here the CDR3 DNA reads TGTGCCATCGCAGCGGGAGGTGGGAATGAGCAGTTCTTC. This translates into CAIAAGGGNEQFF.

The J gene is TRBJ2-5, the V gene TRBV7-6; 7 bases align to TRBD2. Trimming took 5 bases from V and 3 from J; bases not matched to a gene: 15. This CDR3 comprises 17 residues. Germline loops: CDR1 SGHVS, CDR2 FNYEAQ. CDR3 residues: CASSRWQSGTKEETQYF. CDR3 sequence (DNA): TGTGCCAGCAGCCGTTGGCAATCCGGGACTAAAGAAGAGACCCAGTACTTC. Complete variable domain (other parts from reference TRBV7-6 and TRBJ2-5): GAGVSQSPRYKVTKRGQDVALRCDPISGHVSLYWYRQALGQGPEFLTYFNYEAQQDKSGLPNDRFSAERPEGSISTLTIQRTEQRDSAMYRCASSRWQSGTKEETQYFGPGTRLLVL.

A few counts support this clonotype. The chain has TRBV27 and TRBJ2-2, with 9 bases aligning to TRBD2. The CDR3 has 16 amino acids. CDR1 and CDR2 (germline): MNHEY, SMNVEV (reference sequence). Trimming took 6 bases from V and 3 from J; bases not matched to a gene: 8. This CDR3 is CASRRDLAGDTGELFF. DNA for the CDR3: TGTGCCAGCAGGCGGGACTTAGCGGGAGACACCGGGGAGCTGTTTTTT.

This clonotype has just one count. The gene calls are TRBV12-3 or TRBV12-4 and TRBJ2-7; the match to TRBD1 covers 7 bases. Trimming at V came to 6 bases and at J to 8 bases, leaving 4 bases not matched to a gene. The CDR3 sequence is 11 residues long. The CDR3 coding sequence is TGTGCCAGCAGGGAACAGGGGAAGCAGTACTTC. This codes for CASREQGKQYF.

This clonotype was seen only a few times. The chain uses TRBV6-1 and TRBJ2-1; 8 bases are shared with TRBD2. This CDR3 spans 15 amino acids. Per the germline V gene, CDR1 is MNHNS and CDR2 is SASEGT. After removal of 7 bases from V and 0 bases from J, the junction contained 5 bases not matched to a gene. This CDR3 is CASKGAGASYNEQFF. CDR3 coding DNA: TGTGCCAGCAAAGGAGCGGGGGCCTCCTACAATGAGCAGTTCTTC.

The J gene is TRBJ2-2, the V gene TRBV7-2, with 7 positions matching TRBD2. The CDR3 extends over 17 amino acids. The germline V gene encodes CDR1 SGHTA and CDR2 FQGNSA. The V and J ends lost 4 bases and 1 base, in that order; junction bases with no gene match: 9. The DNA for the CDR3 is TGTGCCAGCAGCTCCCGTAGGGGCGGGGGGAACACCGGGGAGCTGTTTTTT. Protein: CASSSRRGGGNTGELFF.

This clonotype has only a few counts. The V call is TRBV5-1, the J call TRBJ2-2, with D unclear. The CDR3 is 14 amino acids. The germline V and J ends were trimmed by 4 bases and 0 bases, with 7 bases remaining between them. Germline CDR1 reads SGHRS; CDR2 reads YFSETQ. The CDR3 DNA is TGCGCCAGCAGCGACACCGCGAACACCGGGGAGCTGTTTTTT. As protein: CASSDTANTGELFF.

This rearrangement joins TRBV30 to TRBJ2-4, with D perhaps matching TRBD1 or TRBD2 (5 bases each). This CDR3 comprises 13 residues. Germline assignment: CDR1 GTSNPN and CDR2 SVGIG (reference sequence). The V end lost 1 base, the J end lost 10 bases, and 14 bases lay between the germline ends. The CDR3 loop is CAWSGPGRGIQYF. The CDR3 nucleotides read TGTGCCTGGAGTGGGCCGGGACGAGGGATTCAGTACTTC.

The chain employs TRBV29-1 and TRBJ1-3; D remains ambiguous. This CDR3 has 14 residues. CDR1 SQVTM and CDR2 ANQGSEA come from the germline V gene. V gave up 0 bases and J gave up 1 base, with 7 bases separating them. CDR3 coding DNA: TGCAGCGTTGAAGACCGCCTTTCTGGAAACACCATATATTTT. The encoded protein is CSVEDRLSGNTIYF.

The table lists this clonotype with a few counts. This chain links TRBV25-1 with TRBJ1-1; no firm D call. The CDR3 contains 12 residues. Trimming left V 3 bases short and J 7 bases short, with 9 bases between. CDR1 and CDR2 from the germline V gene are MGHDK and SYGVNS. The CDR3 is CASSDEGLEAFF. DNA of the CDR3: TGTGCCAGCAGTGATGAAGGACTTGAAGCTTTCTTT.

This sequence joins TRBV27 and TRBJ2-2; D is perhaps TRBD2 (5 bases). Germline V gene lookup returns CDR1 MNHEY and CDR2 SMNVEV (reference sequence). The V end lost 3 bases, the J end lost 6 bases, and 14 bases lay between the germline ends. The CDR3 length is 15 residues. The CDR3 sequence is CASSFSGEWPGELFF. The CDR3 coding sequence is TGTGCCAGCAGTTTTTCCGGGGAGTGGCCCGGGGAGCTGTTTTTT.

The V gene is TRBV10-3, the J gene TRBJ2-2, with TRBD1 matching 9 bases. The length of the CDR3 is 15 residues. Unmatched junction bases numbered 4, after V lost 3 bases and J lost 5 bases. CDR1 is ENHRY and CDR2 is SYGVKD in the germline V gene. CDR3 loop: CAISDRGQGTGELFF. The CDR3 bases are TGTGCCATCAGTGATAGAGGACAGGGGACCGGGGAGCTGTTTTTT.

V usage is TRBV30 and J usage is TRBJ2-2; the D is unclear. Germline V CDR1 and CDR2: GTSNPN, SVGIG (reference sequence). Trimming removed 0 bases from V and 8 bases from J, with 13 bases in between. This CDR3 has 14 amino acids. This chain's CDR3 is CAWSVAGLGGELFF. The CDR3 coding sequence is TGTGCCTGGAGTGTGGCAGGTCTGGGTGGGGAGCTGTTTTTT.

This clonotype was recorded a few times. The chain recombines TRBV2 with TRBJ2-6; D is unclear. Trimming removed 1 base at V and 0 bases at J, with 4 bases between. The CDR3 is 15 amino acids. Germline V lookup: CDR1 SNHLY, CDR2 FYNNEI. CDR3 bases: TGTGCCAGCAGTGAAGGGATCTCTGGGGCCAACGTCCTGACTTTC. Amino acids: CASSEGISGANVLTF.